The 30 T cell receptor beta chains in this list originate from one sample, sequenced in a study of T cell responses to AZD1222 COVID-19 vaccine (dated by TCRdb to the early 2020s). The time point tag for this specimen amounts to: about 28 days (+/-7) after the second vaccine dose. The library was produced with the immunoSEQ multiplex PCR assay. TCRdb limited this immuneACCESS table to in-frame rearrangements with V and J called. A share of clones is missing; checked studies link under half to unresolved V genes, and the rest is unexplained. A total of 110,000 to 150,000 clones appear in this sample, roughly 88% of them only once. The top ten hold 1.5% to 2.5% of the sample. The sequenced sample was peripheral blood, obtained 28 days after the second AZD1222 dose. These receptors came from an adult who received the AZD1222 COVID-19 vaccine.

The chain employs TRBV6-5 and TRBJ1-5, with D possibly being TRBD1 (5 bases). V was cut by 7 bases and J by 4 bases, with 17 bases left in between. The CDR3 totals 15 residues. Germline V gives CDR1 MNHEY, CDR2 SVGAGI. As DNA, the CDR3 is TGTGCCAGCATCCCTAGCCGGGGCCATAATCAGCCCCAGCATTTT. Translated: CASIPSRGHNQPQHF.

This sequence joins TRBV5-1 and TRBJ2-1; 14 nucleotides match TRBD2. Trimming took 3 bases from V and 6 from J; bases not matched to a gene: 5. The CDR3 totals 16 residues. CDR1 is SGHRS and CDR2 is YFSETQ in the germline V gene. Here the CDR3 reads CASSSLTSGGGNEQFF. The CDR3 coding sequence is TGCGCCAGCAGCTCCTTGACTAGCGGGGGGGGCAATGAGCAGTTCTTC.

CDR3 region: CASQGNSGSYEQYF. The CDR3 DNA reads as TGTGCCAGTCAGGGTAACTCTGGTTCCTACGAGCAGTACTTC. This sequence joins TRBV19 and TRBJ2-7; weak D call: TRBD1 (5 bases). Trimming cost V 8 bases and J 1 base, with 15 bases left between them. CDR1 and CDR2 from the germline V gene are LNHDA and SQIVND (reference sequence). CDR3 length: 14 amino acids.

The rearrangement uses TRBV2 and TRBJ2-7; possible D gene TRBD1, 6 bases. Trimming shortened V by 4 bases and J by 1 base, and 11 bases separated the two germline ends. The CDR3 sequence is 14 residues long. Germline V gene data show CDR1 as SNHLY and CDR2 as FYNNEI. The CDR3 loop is CASSGLGGSYEQYF. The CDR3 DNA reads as TGTGCCAGCAGTGGGCTAGGGGGATCCTACGAGCAGTACTTC.

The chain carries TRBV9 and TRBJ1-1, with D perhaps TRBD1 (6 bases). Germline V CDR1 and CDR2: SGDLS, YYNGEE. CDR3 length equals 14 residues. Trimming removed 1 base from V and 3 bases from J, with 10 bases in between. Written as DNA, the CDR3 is TGTGCCAGCAGCGTAACAGGGTCGGACACTGAAGCTTTCTTT. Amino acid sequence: CASSVTGSDTEAFF.

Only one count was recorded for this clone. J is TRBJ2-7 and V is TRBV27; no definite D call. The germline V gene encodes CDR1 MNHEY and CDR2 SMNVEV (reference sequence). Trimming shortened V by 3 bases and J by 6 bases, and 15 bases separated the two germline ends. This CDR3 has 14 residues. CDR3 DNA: TGTGCCAGCAGTTTTCGACAAGCGCCCGCCGAGCAGTACTTC. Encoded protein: CASSFRQAPAEQYF.

CDR3 loop: CARSPKREIGNEQFF. The CDR3 DNA reads as TGTGCCAGAAGCCCTAAGCGGGAGATCGGCAATGAGCAGTTCTTC. The chain couples TRBV7-5 to TRBJ2-1; the table's D gene call, TRBD2, was not cross checked with the DNA. TRBV7-5 is annotated as a pseudogene. The CDR3 length is 15 residues.

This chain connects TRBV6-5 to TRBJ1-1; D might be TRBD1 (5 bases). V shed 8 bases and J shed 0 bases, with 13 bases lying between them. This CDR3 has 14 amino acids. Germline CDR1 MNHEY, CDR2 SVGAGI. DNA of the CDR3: TGTGCCAGCGGACACAGAGGCGTGAACACTGAAGCTTTCTTT. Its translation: CASGHRGVNTEAFF.

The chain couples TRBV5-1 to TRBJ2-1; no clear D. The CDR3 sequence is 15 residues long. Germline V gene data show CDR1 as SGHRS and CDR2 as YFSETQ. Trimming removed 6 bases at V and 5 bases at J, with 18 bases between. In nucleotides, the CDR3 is TGCGCCAGCAAGGGTTCCGAGTCGAACCACAATGAGCAGTTCTTC. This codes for CASKGSESNHNEQFF.

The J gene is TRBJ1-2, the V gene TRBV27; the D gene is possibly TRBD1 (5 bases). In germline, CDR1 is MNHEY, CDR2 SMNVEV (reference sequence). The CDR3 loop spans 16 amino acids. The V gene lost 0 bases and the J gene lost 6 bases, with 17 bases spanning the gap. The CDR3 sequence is CASSLSMVRASHGYTF. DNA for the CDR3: TGTGCCAGCAGTTTATCTATGGTCAGGGCTTCACATGGCTACACCTTC.

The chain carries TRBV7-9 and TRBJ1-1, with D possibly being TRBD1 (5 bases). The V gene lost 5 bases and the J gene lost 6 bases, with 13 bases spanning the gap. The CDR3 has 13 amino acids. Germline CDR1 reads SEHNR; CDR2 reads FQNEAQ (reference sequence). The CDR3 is CASSTRQKSEAFF. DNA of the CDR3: TGTGCCAGCAGCACCCGACAGAAATCTGAAGCTTTCTTT.

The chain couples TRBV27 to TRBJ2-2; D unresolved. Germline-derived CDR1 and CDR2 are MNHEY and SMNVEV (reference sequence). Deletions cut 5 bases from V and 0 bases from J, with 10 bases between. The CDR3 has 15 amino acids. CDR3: CASSPRAANTGELFF. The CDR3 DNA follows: TGTGCCAGCAGTCCCCGGGCGGCGAACACCGGGGAGCTGTTTTTT.

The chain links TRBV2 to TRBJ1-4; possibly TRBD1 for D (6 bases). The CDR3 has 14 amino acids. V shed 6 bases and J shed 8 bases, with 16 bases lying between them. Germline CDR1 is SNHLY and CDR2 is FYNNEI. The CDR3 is CASRRYIQGEKLFF. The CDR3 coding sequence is TGTGCCAGCAGGAGGTACATTCAGGGGGAAAAACTGTTTTTT.

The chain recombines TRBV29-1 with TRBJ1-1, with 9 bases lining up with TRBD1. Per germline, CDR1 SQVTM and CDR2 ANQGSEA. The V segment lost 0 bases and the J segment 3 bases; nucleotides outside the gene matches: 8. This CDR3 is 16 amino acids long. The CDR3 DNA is TGCAGCGTTGAAGAGGACCTTCGGGACAGGGACACTGAAGCTTTCTTT. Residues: CSVEEDLRDRDTEAFF. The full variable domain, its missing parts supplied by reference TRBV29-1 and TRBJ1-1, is SAVISQKPSRDICQRGTSLTIQCQVDSQVTMMFWYRQQPGQSLTLIATANQGSEATYESGFVIDKFPISRPNLTFSTLTVSNMSPEDSSIYLCSVEEDLRDRDTEAFFGQGTRLTVV.

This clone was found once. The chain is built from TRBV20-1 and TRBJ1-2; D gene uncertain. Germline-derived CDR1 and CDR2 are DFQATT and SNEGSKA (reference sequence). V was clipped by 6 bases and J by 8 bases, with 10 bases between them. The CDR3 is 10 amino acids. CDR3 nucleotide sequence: TGCAGTGCCTTAACGAGGGGCTACACCTTC. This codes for CSALTRGYTF.

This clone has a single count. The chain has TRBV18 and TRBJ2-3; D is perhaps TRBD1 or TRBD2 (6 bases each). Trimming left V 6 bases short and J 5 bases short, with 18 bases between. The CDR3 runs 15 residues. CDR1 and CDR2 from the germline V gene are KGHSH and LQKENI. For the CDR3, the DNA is TGTGCCAGCTCCCCGAGGGGGGCTGGAGGAGATACGCAGTATTTT. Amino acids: CASSPRGAGGDTQYF. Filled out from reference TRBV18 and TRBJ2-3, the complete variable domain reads NAGVMQNPRHLVRRRGQEARLRCSPMKGHSHVYWYRQLPEEGLKFMVYLQKENIIDESGMPKERFSAEFPKEGPSILRIQQVVRGDSAAYFCASSPRGAGGDTQYFGPGTRLTVL.

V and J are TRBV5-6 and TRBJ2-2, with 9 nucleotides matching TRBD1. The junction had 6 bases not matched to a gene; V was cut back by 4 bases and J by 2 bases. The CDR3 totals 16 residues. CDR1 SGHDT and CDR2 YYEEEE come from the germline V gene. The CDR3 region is CASSTDRGRNTGELFF. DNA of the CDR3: TGTGCCAGCAGCACCGACAGGGGGAGAAACACCGGGGAGCTGTTTTTT.

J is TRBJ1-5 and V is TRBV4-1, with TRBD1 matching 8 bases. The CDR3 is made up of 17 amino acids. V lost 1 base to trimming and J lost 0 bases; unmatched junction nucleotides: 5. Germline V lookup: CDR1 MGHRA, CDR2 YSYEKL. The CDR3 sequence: CASSQGDRQHSNQPQHF. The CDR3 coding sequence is TGCGCCAGCAGCCAAGGGGACAGGCAACATAGCAATCAGCCCCAGCATTTT.

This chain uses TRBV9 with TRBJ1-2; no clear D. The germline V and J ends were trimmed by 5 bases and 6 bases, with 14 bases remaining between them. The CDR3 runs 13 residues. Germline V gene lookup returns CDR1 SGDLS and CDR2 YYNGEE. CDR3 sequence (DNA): TGTGCCAGCAGTCAGCAGGATTACGATGGCTACACCTTC. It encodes CASSQQDYDGYTF.

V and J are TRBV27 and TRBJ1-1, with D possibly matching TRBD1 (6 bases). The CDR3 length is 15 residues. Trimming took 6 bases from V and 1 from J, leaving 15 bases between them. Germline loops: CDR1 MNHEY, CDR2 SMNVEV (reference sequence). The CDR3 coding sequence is TGTGCCAGCAGAACCCTTAGACAGGAGAACACTGAAGCTTTCTTT. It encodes CASRTLRQENTEAFF.

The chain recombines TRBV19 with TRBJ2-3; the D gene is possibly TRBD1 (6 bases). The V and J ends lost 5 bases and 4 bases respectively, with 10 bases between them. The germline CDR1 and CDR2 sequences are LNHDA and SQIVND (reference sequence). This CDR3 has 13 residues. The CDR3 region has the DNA TGTGCCAGTAGTGCCTGGACAGCAGATACGCAGTATTTT. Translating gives CASSAWTADTQYF.

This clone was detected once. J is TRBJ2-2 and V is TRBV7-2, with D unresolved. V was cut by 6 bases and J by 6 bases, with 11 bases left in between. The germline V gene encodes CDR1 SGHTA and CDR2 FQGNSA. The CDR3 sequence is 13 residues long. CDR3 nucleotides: TGTGCCAGCAGACAGACGAGTCCCGGGGAGCTGTTTTTT. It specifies CASRQTSPGELFF.

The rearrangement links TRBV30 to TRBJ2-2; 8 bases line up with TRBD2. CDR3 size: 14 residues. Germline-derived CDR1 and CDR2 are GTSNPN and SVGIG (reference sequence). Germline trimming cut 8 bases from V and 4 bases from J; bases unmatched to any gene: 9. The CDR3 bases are TGTGCCCCGGGGGGGGGCCGCGGCACCGGGGAGCTGTTTTTT. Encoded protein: CAPGGGRGTGELFF.

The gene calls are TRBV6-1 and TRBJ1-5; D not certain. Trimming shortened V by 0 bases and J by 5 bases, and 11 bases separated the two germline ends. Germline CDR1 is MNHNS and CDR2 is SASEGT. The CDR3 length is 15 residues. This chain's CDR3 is CASSEAHSRDQPQHF. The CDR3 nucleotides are TGTGCCAGCAGTGAAGCGCACAGTAGGGATCAGCCCCAGCATTTT.

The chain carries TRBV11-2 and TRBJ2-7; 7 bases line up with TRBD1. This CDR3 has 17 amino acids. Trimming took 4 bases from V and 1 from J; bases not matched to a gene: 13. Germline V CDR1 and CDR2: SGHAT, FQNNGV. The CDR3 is CASSSAALGQLSYEQYF. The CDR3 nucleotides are TGTGCCAGCAGCTCCGCCGCCTTGGGACAGTTGTCCTACGAGCAGTACTTC. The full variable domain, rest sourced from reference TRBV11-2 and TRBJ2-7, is EAGVAQSPRYKIIEKRQSVAFWCNPISGHATLYWYQQILGQGPKLLIQFQNNGVVDDSQLPKDRFSAERLKGVDSTLKIQPAKLEDSAVYLCASSSAALGQLSYEQYFGPGTRLTVT.

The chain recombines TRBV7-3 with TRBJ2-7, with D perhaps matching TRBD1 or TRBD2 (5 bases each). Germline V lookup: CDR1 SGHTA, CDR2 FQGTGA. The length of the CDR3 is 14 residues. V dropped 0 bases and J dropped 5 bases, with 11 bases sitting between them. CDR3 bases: TGTGCCAGCAGCTTAACCGGGCGAGGGGACGAGCAGTACTTC. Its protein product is CASSLTGRGDEQYF. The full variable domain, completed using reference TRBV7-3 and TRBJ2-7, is GAGVSQTPSNKVTEKGKYVELRCDPISGHTALYWYRQSLGQGPEFLIYFQGTGAADDSGLPNDRFFAVRPEGSVSTLKIQRTERGDSAVYLCASSLTGRGDEQYFGPGTRLTVT.

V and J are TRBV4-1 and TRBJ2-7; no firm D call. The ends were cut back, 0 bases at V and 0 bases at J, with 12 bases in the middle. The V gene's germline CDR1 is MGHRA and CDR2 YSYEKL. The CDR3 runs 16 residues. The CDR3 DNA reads TGCGCCAGCAGCCAAGATGGGGTTGTCAGCTCCTACGAGCAGTACTTC. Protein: CASSQDGVVSSYEQYF.

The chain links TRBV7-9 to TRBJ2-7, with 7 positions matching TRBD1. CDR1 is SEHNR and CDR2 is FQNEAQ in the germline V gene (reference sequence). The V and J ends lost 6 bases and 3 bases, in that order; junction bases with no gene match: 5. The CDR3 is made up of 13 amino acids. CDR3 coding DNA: TGTGCCAGCAGATCCGACAGGGACTACGAGCAGTACTTC. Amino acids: CASRSDRDYEQYF.

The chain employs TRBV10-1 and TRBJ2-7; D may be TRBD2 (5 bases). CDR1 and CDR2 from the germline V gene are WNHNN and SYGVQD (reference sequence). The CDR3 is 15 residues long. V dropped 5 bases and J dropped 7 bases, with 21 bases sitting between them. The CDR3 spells CASSPPGGLRGEQYF. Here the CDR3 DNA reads TGCGCCAGCAGTCCCCCGGGCGGGCTCCGAGGGGAGCAGTACTTC.

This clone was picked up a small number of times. As DNA, the CDR3 is TGTGCCAGCAGTGCTAGCGGGAGGGCCCTCGGGAACAATGAGCAGTTCTTC. Protein product: CASSASGRALGNNEQFF. The chain joins TRBV9 to TRBJ2-1, with TRBD2 matching 12 bases. Germline V CDR1 and CDR2: SGDLS, YYNGEE. This CDR3 is 17 amino acids long. J gave up 5 bases and V 5 bases, and 11 bases lay outside the gene matches.